The entry that follows covers one T cell receptor beta chain sequence. Antigen specificity is unknown. The data belong to a study of shared clonotypes between healthy human individuals. Study context: Those who served as donors were a couple of women and a few men between the ages of 18 and 49.

In the original workflow: Filtering differed for immunoSEQ, which gave only junction sequences without quality scores. Repertoires were generated with immunoSEQ multiplex PCR, while TCRdb's copy carries only in-frame clones and drops some. That table gives V, J and clone size, and the DNA gave D and trimming. The data show fewer than 1 million clones, about 96% seen once. The germline gives CDR1 MNHNS, CDR2 SASEGT. CDR3 size: 14 residues. V lost 2 bases and J 2 bases, leaving 10 bases between the germline ends. As defined, naive CD8 cells were CD45RO-negative and positively selected for CCR7, with terminally differentiated effector memory CD45RA+ cells excluded. Regarding the study as a whole: The authors expected sequencing depth to affect clonotype sharing among donors.

The source is a man in his thirties or forties in good health. This rearrangement joins TRBV6-1 to TRBJ2-7; D may correspond to TRBD1 or TRBD2 (5 bases each). The sample taken for sequencing was naive CD8+ T cells sorted from blood. This CDR3 reads CASSENQGAYEQYF. CDR3 DNA: TGTGCCAGCAGTGAAAATCAGGGAGCCTACGAGCAGTACTTC.